The sequence of this T cell receptor beta chain was determined in a study of blood T cells in healthy people across ages. Points from the study as a whole: Higher diversity, along with more naive CD4+ cells, distinguished long-lived donors from aged donors. Roughly linear age-related decline in beta diversity appeared, significant by age 40.

Using a J-beta primer mix together with a sample-barcoded 5' primer, a second PCR was run for roughly 7 to 12 cycles. With 12 random nucleotides, a template-switch adaptor tagged each individual cDNA molecule. TCRdb recomputed calls from the 5' RACE reads with MiXCR, one row per CDR3 protein. The table includes 750,000 to 950,000 distinct CDR3 sequences, 53% detected once. The V gene's germline CDR1 is LGHDT and CDR2 YNNKEL (reference sequence). CDR3 size: 12 residues. V shed 1 base and J shed 14 bases, with 13 bases lying between them. Details on this clonotype: Antigen specificity is unknown.

Drawn from each donor were approximately 9.5 milliliters of peripheral blood. Specimen: blood. This chain connects TRBV3-1 to TRBJ2-3, with no clear D. This receptor was identified in an elderly man in good health. Here the CDR3 reads CASSQGRRYAYF. CDR3 nucleotide sequence: TGTGCCAGCAGCCAAGGGCGGAGATACGCGTATTTT.